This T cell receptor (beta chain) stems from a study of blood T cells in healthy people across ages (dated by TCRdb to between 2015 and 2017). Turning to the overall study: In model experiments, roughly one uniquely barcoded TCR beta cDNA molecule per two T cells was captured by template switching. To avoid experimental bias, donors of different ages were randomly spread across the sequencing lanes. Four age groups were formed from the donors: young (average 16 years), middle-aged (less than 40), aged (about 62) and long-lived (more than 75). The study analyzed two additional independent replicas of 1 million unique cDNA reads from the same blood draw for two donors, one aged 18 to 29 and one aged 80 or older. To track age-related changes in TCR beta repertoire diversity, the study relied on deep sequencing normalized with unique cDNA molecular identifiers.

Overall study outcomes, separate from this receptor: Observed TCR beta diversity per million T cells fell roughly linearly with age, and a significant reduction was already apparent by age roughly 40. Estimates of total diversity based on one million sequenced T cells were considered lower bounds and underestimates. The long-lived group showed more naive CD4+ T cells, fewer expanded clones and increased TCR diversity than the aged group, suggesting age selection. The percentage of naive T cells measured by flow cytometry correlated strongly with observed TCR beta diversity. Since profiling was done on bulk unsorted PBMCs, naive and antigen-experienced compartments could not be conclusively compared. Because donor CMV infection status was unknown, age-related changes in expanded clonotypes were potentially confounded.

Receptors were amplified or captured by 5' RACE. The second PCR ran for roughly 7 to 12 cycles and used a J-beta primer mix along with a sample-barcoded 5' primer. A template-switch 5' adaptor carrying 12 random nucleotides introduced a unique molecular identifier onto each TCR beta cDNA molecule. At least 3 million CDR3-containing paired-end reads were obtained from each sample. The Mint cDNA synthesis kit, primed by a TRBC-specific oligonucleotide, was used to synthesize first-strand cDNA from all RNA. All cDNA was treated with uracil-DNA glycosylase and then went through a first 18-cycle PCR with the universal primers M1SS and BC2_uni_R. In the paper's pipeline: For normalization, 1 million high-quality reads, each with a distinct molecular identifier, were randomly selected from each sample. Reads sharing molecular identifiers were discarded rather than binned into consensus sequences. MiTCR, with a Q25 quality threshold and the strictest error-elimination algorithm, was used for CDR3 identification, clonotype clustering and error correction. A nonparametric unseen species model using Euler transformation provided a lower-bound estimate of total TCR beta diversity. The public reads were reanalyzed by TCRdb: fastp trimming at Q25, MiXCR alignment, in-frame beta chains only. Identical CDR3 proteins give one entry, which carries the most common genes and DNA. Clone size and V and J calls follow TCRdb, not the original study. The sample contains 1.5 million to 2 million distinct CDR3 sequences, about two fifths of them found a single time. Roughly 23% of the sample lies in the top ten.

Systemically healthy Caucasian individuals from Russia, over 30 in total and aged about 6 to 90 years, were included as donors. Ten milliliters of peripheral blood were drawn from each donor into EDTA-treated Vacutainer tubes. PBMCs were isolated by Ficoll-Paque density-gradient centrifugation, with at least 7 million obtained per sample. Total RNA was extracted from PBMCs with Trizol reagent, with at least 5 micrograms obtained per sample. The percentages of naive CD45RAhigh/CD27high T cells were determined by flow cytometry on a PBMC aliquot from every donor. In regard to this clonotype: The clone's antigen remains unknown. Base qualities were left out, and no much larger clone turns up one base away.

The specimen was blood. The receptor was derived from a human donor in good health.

The CDR3 region reads CASSLSRWEQYF. At the DNA level, the sequence is TGTGCCAGCAGTTTAAGTAGGTGGGAGCAGTACTTC. The V and J genes are TRBV28 and TRBJ2-7; too little of a D gene remains to name it. Cut back by 2 bases and 7 bases, the V and J ends lie 9 bases apart. From the cysteine through the phenylalanine, the CDR3 covers 12 amino acids. Only the CDR3 portion is preserved as DNA: 36 bases, with reading frame beginning at the first base. CDR1 and CDR2 are read off the germline V gene as MDHEN and SYDVKM.